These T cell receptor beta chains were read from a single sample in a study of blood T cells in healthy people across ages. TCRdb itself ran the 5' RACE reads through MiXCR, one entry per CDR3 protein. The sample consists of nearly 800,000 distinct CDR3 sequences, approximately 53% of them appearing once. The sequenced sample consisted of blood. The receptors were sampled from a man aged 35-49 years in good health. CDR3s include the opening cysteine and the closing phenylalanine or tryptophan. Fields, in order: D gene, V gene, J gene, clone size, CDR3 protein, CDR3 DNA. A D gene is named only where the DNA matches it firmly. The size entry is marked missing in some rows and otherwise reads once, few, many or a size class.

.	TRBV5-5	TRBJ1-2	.	CASSGTGGLAYGYTF	TGTGCCAGCAGCGGAACAGGAGGGTTGGCCTATGGCTACACCTTC
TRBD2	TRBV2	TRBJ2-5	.	CASSELGGGLEAQYF	TGTGCCAGCAGTGAACTGGGGGGAGGGCTCGAGGCCCAGTACTTC
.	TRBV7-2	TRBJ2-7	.	CASSLVGSVPDYEQYF	TGTGCCAGCAGCTTAGTAGGTAGCGTGCCGGACTACGAGCAGTACTTC
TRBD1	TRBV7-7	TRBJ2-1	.	CASSRMTGGSYNEQFF	TGTGCTAGCAGCAGAATGACAGGGGGCTCCTACAATGAGCAGTTCTTC
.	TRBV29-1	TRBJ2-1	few	CSVDYGTAAYNEQFF	TGCAGCGTCGACTATGGGACTGCGGCATACAATGAGCAGTTCTTC
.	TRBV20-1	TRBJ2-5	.	CSARDRDTPDKTMGQYF	TGCAGTGCTAGAGATAGGGATACTCCTGATAAAACGATGGGGCAGTACTTC
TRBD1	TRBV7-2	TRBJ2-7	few	CASSLLLGQGNEQYF	TGTGCCAGCAGCTTATTACTAGGACAGGGTAACGAGCAGTACTTC
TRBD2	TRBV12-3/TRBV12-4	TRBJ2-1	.	CASSPGTSGGGLQFF	TGTGCCAGCAGCCCCGGGACTAGCGGGGGGGGTCTTCAGTTCTTC
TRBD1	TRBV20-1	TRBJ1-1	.	CSAHAGQDFFLNTEAFF	TGCAGTGCTCATGCGGGACAGGATTTTTTTTTGAACACTGAAGCTTTCTTT
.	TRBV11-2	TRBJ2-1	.	CASSRANDIGLGQFF	TGTGCCAGCAGCAGAGCAAATGATATAGGGCTTGGGCAGTTCTTC
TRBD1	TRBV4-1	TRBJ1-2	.	CASSPAGQGFGYTF	TGCGCCAGCAGCCCCGCCGGACAGGGGTTCGGCTACACCTTC
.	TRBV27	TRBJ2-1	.	CASSPPGAEQFF	TGTGCCAGCAGTCCCCCGGGTGCCGAGCAGTTCTTC
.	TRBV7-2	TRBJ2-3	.	CASSLFPGSGDTQYF	TGTGCCAGCAGCTTGTTTCCGGGTAGCGGAGATACGCAGTATTTT
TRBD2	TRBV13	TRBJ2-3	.	CASSWTSATDTQYF	TGTGCCAGCAGCTGGACTAGCGCCACAGATACGCAGTATTTT
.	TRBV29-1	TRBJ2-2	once	CSVARLLATNTGELFF	TGCAGCGTTGCCCGCTTACTGGCTACGAACACCGGGGAGCTGTTTTTT
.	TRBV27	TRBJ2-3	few	CASSPRLYTDTQYF	TGTGCCAGCAGTCCTAGACTATATACAGATACGCAGTATTTT
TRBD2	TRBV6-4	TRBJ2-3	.	CASSDPGLVTDTQYF	TGTGCCAGCAGTGACCCGGGACTAGTCACAGATACGCAGTATTTT
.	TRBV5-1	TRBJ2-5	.	CASSLVLTKLKETQYF	TGCGCCAGCAGCTTGGTTCTGACTAAACTGAAGGAGACCCAGTACTTC
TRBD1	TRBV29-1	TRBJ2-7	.	CSVRIAQGAHNEQYF	TGCAGCGTCAGAATAGCACAGGGGGCCCACAATGAGCAGTACTTC
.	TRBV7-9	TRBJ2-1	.	CASSLATPGYEQFF	TGTGCCAGCAGCTTAGCTACTCCGGGTTACGAGCAGTTCTTC
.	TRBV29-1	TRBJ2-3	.	CSVEDGSQDMYF	TGCAGCGTTGAAGATGGAAGCCAGGATATGTATTTT
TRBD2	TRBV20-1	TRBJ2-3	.	CSASKSGGHTDTQYF	TGCAGTGCTAGTAAAAGCGGGGGGCACACAGATACGCAGTATTTT
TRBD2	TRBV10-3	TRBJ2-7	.	CAISSPSGNSYEQYF	TGTGCCATCTCCTCCCCTAGCGGGAACTCCTACGAGCAGTACTTC
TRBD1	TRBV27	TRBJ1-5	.	CASSTGGPAQPQHF	TGTGCCAGCAGTACAGGGGGTCCCGCGCAGCCCCAGCATTTT
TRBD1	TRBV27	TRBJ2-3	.	CASSLSGQGVADTQYF	TGTGCCAGCAGTTTATCCGGACAGGGGGTGGCGGATACGCAGTATTTT
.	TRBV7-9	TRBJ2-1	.	CASSLAQDRLNEQFF	TGTGCCAGCAGCTTAGCCCAGGACCGACTAAATGAGCAGTTCTTC
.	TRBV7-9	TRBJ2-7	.	CASSPGFGTTSYEQYF	TGTGCCAGCAGCCCCGGATTCGGGACCACCTCCTACGAGCAGTACTTC
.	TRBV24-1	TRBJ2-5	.	CATSEGGSQETQYF	TGTGCCACCAGTGAGGGCGGATCCCAAGAGACCCAGTACTTC
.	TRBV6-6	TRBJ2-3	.	CASSPKLRGSTDTQYF	TGTGCCAGCAGTCCTAAGTTACGGGGAAGCACAGATACGCAGTATTTT
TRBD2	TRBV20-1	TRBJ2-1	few	CSAVSRGLAGEHEQFF	TGCAGTGCCGTCTCCAGGGGACTAGCGGGAGAGCATGAGCAGTTCTTC
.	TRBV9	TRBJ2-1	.	CASSGTGVYNEQFF	TGTGCCAGCAGCGGAACGGGAGTATACAATGAGCAGTTCTTC
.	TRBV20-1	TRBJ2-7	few	CSARADPRDPAYEQYF	TGCAGTGCTAGAGCTGACCCCCGGGACCCAGCCTACGAGCAGTACTTC
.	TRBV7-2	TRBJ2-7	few	CASSSQPGLTYEQYF	TGTGCCAGCAGCTCGCAACCGGGACTGACCTACGAGCAGTACTTC
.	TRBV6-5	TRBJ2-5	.	CASSRSLGFTETQYF	TGTGCCAGCAGTAGGTCTCTAGGGTTTACGGAGACCCAGTACTTC
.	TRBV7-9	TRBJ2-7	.	CASSMNIDEQYF	TGTGCCAGCAGCATGAACATCGACGAGCAGTACTTC
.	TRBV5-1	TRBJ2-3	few	CASSLVQGTIDTQYF	TGCGCCAGCAGCTTGGTTCAGGGTACCATAGATACGCAGTATTTT
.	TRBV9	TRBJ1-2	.	CASSVDPQGRLDGYTF	TGTGCCAGCAGCGTAGATCCCCAGGGGCGATTGGATGGCTACACCTTC
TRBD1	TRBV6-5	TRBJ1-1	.	CASSDIGQGSTEAFF	TGTGCCAGCAGTGACATAGGACAGGGGAGCACTGAAGCTTTCTTT
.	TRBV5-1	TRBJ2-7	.	CASSLAPGSFNEQYF	TGCGCCAGCAGCTTGGCTCCGGGATCTTTCAACGAGCAGTACTTC
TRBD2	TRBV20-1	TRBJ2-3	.	CSASMTSGVTDTQYF	TGCAGTGCGTCAATGACTAGCGGGGTCACAGATACGCAGTATTTT
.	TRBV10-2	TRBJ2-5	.	CASSTGPVSTQYF	TGCGCCAGCAGTACCGGACCGGTATCGACCCAGTACTTC
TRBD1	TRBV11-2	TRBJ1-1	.	CASSPGDRVNTEAFF	TGTGCCAGCAGCCCAGGGGACAGGGTGAACACTGAAGCTTTCTTT
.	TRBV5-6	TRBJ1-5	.	CASSPRPGELGQPQHF	TGTGCCAGCAGCCCTCGGCCAGGTGAACTGGGTCAGCCCCAGCATTTT
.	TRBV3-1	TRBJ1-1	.	CASSLTDRNTEAFF	TGTGCCAGCAGTCTCACGGACAGAAACACTGAAGCTTTCTTT
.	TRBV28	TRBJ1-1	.	CASSFLKGDDLGTEAFF	TGTGCCAGCAGTTTTTTGAAAGGGGACGATTTGGGCACTGAAGCTTTCTTT
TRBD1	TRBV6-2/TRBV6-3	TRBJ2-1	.	CASNHRTGEQFF	TGTGCTAGCAACCATCGGACAGGTGAGCAGTTCTTC
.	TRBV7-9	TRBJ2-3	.	CASTGGYGTDTQYF	TGTGCCAGCACCGGAGGTTATGGCACAGATACGCAGTATTTT
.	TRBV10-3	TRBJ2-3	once	CAISVLDTQYF	TGTGCCATCAGTGTCTTAGATACGCAGTATTTT
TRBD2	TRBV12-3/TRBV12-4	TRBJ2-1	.	CASSRDGLAGPYNEQFF	TGTGCCAGCAGCCGGGACGGACTAGCGGGGCCCTACAATGAGCAGTTCTTC
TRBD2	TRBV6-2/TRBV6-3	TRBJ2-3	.	CASSYGLAADTQYF	TGTGCCAGCAGTTACGGACTAGCGGCAGATACGCAGTATTTT
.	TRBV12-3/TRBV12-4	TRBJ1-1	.	CASSLIGGRTEAFF	TGTGCCAGCAGTTTAATCGGGGGGCGGACTGAAGCTTTCTTT
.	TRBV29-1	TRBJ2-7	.	CSVEVIGRVVPYEQYF	TGCAGCGTTGAAGTTATAGGGCGGGTGGTTCCCTACGAGCAGTACTTC
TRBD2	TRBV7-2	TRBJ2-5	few	CASSPGLAAETQYF	TGTGCCAGCAGCCCAGGACTAGCGGCCGAGACCCAGTACTTC
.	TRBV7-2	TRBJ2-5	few	CASAERGGLQETQYF	TGTGCCAGCGCCGAGAGGGGCGGGTTACAAGAGACCCAGTACTTC